This T cell receptor beta chain was sequenced in a study of blood T cell repertoires in COVID-19. In its sample, this clone was seen a few times. CDR3 size: 14 residues. V gave up 6 bases and J gave up 0 bases, with 9 bases separating them. Germline V gene lookup returns CDR1 KGHSH and CDR2 LQKENI. Sequencing used immunoSEQ multiplex PCR; TCRdb keeps in-frame clones, though not all of them. The sample shows roughly 120,000 clones, approximately 87% of them seen only once. This TCR derives from a woman aged 45 to 65 with acute or convalescent COVID-19. Specimen: peripheral blood. The chain combines TRBV18 with TRBJ2-1, with a tentative D call TRBD2 (6 bases). CDR3 in amino acids: CASSLGGSYNEQFF. As DNA, the CDR3 is TGTGCCAGCTCCCTCGGGGGCTCCTACAATGAGCAGTTCTTC.